This passage covers 20 T cell receptor beta chains from one sample sequenced in a study of blood T cells in healthy people across ages. The use of a sample-barcoded 5' primer and a J-beta primer mix characterized a second PCR of roughly 6 to 11 cycles. In TCRdb, the 5' RACE reads were re-called with MiXCR into one record per CDR3 protein. The sample lists about 1.8 million distinct CDR3 sequences, about 50% seen once, with over 2% in the top ten. The sample comprised blood. These TCRs come from a woman aged 40 to 50 in good health.

This clonotype was detected only a few times. The CDR3, as DNA: TGTGCCAGCACCCAGCCGGTAGGGGGAGATACGCAGTATTTT. Translating gives CASTQPVGGDTQYF. This chain uses TRBV6-5 with TRBJ2-3; maybe TRBD1 (6 bases). CDR3 length: 14 residues. The germline V gene has CDR1 MNHEY and CDR2 SVGAGI. The germline V and J ends were trimmed by 7 bases and 5 bases, with 16 bases remaining between them.

This chain links TRBV5-1 with TRBJ2-1; 10 bases line up with TRBD2. The V gene's germline CDR1 is SGHRS and CDR2 YFSETQ. The CDR3 totals 13 residues. The ends lost 6 bases at V and 6 bases at J; junction bases unmatched: 3. Here the CDR3 reads CASTRLAGNEQFF. DNA for the CDR3: TGCGCCAGCACCAGACTAGCGGGCAATGAGCAGTTCTTC.

This chain joins TRBV3-1 and TRBJ2-7; 7 bases are a match to TRBD1. The ends lost 4 bases at V and 5 bases at J; junction bases unmatched: 11. CDR1 and CDR2 (germline): LGHDT, YNNKEL (reference sequence). This CDR3 has 15 residues. This chain's CDR3 is CASSPGQPMSHEQYF. For the CDR3, the DNA is TGTGCCAGCAGCCCGGGACAGCCCATGTCCCACGAGCAGTACTTC.

V usage is TRBV18 and J usage is TRBJ2-5; TRBD1 matches at 10 bases. With V trimmed by 4 bases and J by 5 bases, 7 bases remained unmatched. Looked up from germline, CDR1 is KGHSH and CDR2 is LQKENI. The CDR3 runs to 15 residues. CDR3 amino acids: CASSLGTGASETQYF. CDR3 DNA: TGTGCCAGCTCACTCGGGACAGGGGCGTCGGAGACCCAGTACTTC. The variable domain in full, completed from reference TRBV18 and TRBJ2-5, reads NAGVMQNPRHLVRRRGQEARLRCSPMKGHSHVYWYRQLPEEGLKFMVYLQKENIIDESGMPKERFSAEFPKEGPSILRIQQVVRGDSAAYFCASSLGTGASETQYFGPGTRLLVL.

This clonotype showed up just a few times. The V and J genes are TRBV5-1 and TRBJ2-5; TRBD2 matches 9 bases. This CDR3 has 18 amino acids. Trimming took 4 bases from V and 5 from J; bases not matched to a gene: 18. CDR1 is SGHRS and CDR2 is YFSETQ in the germline V gene. The CDR3 sequence is CASSQIGAGGRMQETQYF. The CDR3 coding sequence is TGCGCCAGCAGCCAGATCGGAGCGGGGGGCCGTATGCAGGAGACCCAGTACTTC.

This chain uses TRBV11-2 with TRBJ2-3, with TRBD2 matching 14 bases. CDR1 is SGHAT and CDR2 is FQNNGV in the germline V gene. The junction had 11 bases not matched to a gene; V was cut back by 5 bases and J by 4 bases. The CDR3 covers 18 residues. CDR3 in DNA: TGTGCCAGCAGCCCCCGGACTAGCGGGGGGCTTAGTGCAGATACGCAGTATTTT. It is translated as CASSPRTSGGLSADTQYF.

This clonotype was seen more than once but under ten times. The gene calls are TRBV7-2 and TRBJ2-1; 15 bases line up with TRBD2. Germline trimming cut 4 bases from V and 1 base from J; bases unmatched to any gene: 5. The germline V gene encodes CDR1 SGHTA and CDR2 FQGNSA. The CDR3 loop spans 18 amino acids. This CDR3 is CASSSGLAGGPSYNEQFF. DNA of the CDR3: TGTGCCAGCAGCTCCGGACTAGCGGGGGGGCCATCCTACAATGAGCAGTTCTTC.

This clonotype was observed a handful of times. V and J are TRBV4-2 and TRBJ1-5; D possibly corresponds to TRBD1 (6 bases). CDR1 is LGHNA, CDR2 YNFKEQ, per germline. The V end lost 2 bases, the J end lost 2 bases, and 10 bases lay between the germline ends. This CDR3 is built from 15 residues. This chain's CDR3 is CASSQLAGGNQPQHF. CDR3 sequence (DNA): TGTGCCAGCAGCCAACTGGCAGGGGGCAATCAGCCCCAGCATTTT.

This clonotype turned up a few times. The V and J genes are TRBV5-1 and TRBJ1-2; 7 bases are a match to TRBD1. CDR3 length: 15 residues. Germline-derived CDR1 and CDR2 are SGHRS and YFSETQ. The V and J ends lost 4 bases and 4 bases, in that order; junction bases with no gene match: 10. CDR3 amino acids: CASSPQGGASYGYTF. CDR3 DNA sequence: TGCGCCAGCAGCCCGCAGGGGGGAGCTTCCTATGGCTACACCTTC.

The V gene is TRBV28, the J gene TRBJ2-6; D is unclear. CDR1 is MDHEN, CDR2 SYDVKM, per germline. V lost 6 bases to trimming and J lost 3 bases, with 15 bases between them. The CDR3 extends over 16 amino acids. The CDR3 spells CASRPDGAYGANVLTF. In nucleotides, the CDR3 is TGTGCCAGCAGACCGGACGGTGCATATGGGGCCAACGTCCTGACTTTC. The whole variable domain, filled in from reference TRBV28 and TRBJ2-6, reads DVKVTQSSRYLVKRTGEKVFLECVQDMDHENMFWYRQDPGLGLRLIYFSYDVKMKEKGDIPEGYSVSREKKERFSLILESASTNQTSMYLCASRPDGAYGANVLTFGAGSRLTVL.

The V and J genes are TRBV29-1 and TRBJ2-1; 16 positions agree with TRBD2. This CDR3 spans 14 amino acids. Germline assignment: CDR1 SQVTM and CDR2 ANQGSEA. V lost 5 bases and J lost 10; bases outside the gene matches: 5. Here the CDR3 reads CSVPGLAGGPEQFF. The CDR3 DNA sequence: TGCAGCGTTCCGGGACTAGCGGGGGGGCCGGAGCAGTTCTTC.

V and J are TRBV6-5 and TRBJ2-1, with D tentatively TRBD2 (5 bases). Trimming removed 5 bases from V and 9 bases from J, with 11 bases in between. The CDR3 sequence is 12 residues long. Germline V gene sequence: CDR1 MNHEY, CDR2 SVGAGI. Here the CDR3 DNA reads TGTGCCAGCAGTCCGACTACGCTTGAGCAGTTCTTC. Its translation is CASSPTTLEQFF.

CDR3 DNA: TGTGCCAGCAGCTTAGCCGTGGGGCGGGGGGGGCTTGGAGATACGCAGTATTTT. Protein product: CASSLAVGRGGLGDTQYF. J is TRBJ2-3 and V is TRBV7-2; 9 bases agree with TRBD2. Germline CDR1 is SGHTA and CDR2 is FQGNSA. The CDR3 has 18 residues. After removal of 0 bases from V and 5 bases from J, the junction contained 12 bases not matched to a gene.

This clonotype turned up a few times. The chain combines TRBV7-2 with TRBJ1-2; no reliable D call. The germline V gene has CDR1 SGHTA and CDR2 FQGNSA. The CDR3 consists of 14 residues. Trimming took 1 base from V and 4 from J, leaving 10 bases between them. In DNA, the CDR3 is TGTGCCAGCAGCTTAGGCAGTCTGGGCTATGGCTACACCTTC. Encoded protein: CASSLGSLGYGYTF.

The CDR3 loop is CATSRDSDRTYEQYF. CDR3 in DNA: TGTGCCACCAGCAGAGATTCGGACAGAACCTACGAGCAGTACTTC. The rearrangement links TRBV15 to TRBJ2-7, with a weak D call TRBD1 (6 bases). The CDR3 is 15 amino acids. Trimming pared 0 bases from V and 2 bases from J, leaving 11 bases between. The V gene's germline CDR1 is LNHNV and CDR2 YYDKDF (reference sequence).

This clonotype was observed once. The chain couples TRBV6-4 to TRBJ2-3, with D possibly being TRBD1 (5 bases). The CDR3 is made up of 16 amino acids. Trimming took off 0 bases at V and 5 bases at J, with 15 bases between the two ends. Per the germline V gene, CDR1 is MRHNA and CDR2 is SNTAGT. The CDR3 DNA reads as TGTGCCAGCAGTGACTCCGGCGGTCAGGGAAAAGATACGCAGTATTTT. Amino acid sequence: CASSDSGGQGKDTQYF.

The chain couples TRBV6-1 to TRBJ2-5; 11 positions agree with TRBD1. This CDR3 comprises 15 residues. J was trimmed by 3 bases and V by 4 bases; bases with no gene match: 4. Per the germline V gene, CDR1 is MNHNS and CDR2 is SASEGT. The chain's CDR3 is CASSGRTGGEETQYF. DNA for the CDR3: TGTGCCAGCAGTGGGCGGACAGGGGGCGAAGAGACCCAGTACTTC.

The chain links TRBV6-5 to TRBJ1-4; D possibly corresponds to TRBD1 (6 bases). Per the germline V gene, CDR1 is MNHEY and CDR2 is SVGAGI. V shed 5 bases and J shed 8 bases, with 12 bases lying between them. This CDR3 has 13 residues. The CDR3 bases are TGTGCCAGCAGTCGGACAGTTGGCGAAAAACTGTTTTTT. Translating it yields CASSRTVGEKLFF.

DNA of the CDR3: TGTGCCAGCAGCTTAGGGTTAGCGGGGTCTAGCTCCTACAATGAGCAGTACTTC. Amino acids: CASSLGLAGSSSYNEQYF. The chain has TRBV7-6 and TRBJ2-1; 8 bases fit TRBD2. The DNA matches TRBJ2-7 better at its end, which makes the J call doubtful. CDR3 length: 18 residues. Germline CDR1 reads SGHVS; CDR2 reads FNYEAQ.

The chain employs TRBV29-1 and TRBJ2-4; TRBD1 matches 7 bases. Germline CDR1 is SQVTM and CDR2 is ANQGSEA. The junction had 7 bases not matched to a gene; V was cut back by 0 bases and J by 5 bases. The CDR3 sequence is 15 residues long. Written as DNA, the CDR3 is TGCAGCGTTGAAGACACCGGGACAGTGGAAAACATTCAGTACTTC. As protein: CSVEDTGTVENIQYF.